This TCR beta chain was recovered during a study of T cell responses to AZD1222 COVID-19 vaccine (dated by TCRdb to the early 2020s). At the level of the whole study: AZD1222 recipients whose second dose came at about 4 weeks and those whose second dose came at about 12 weeks were combined into one group, since spike-specific TCR depth and breadth did not differ between the two schedules. TCR sequencing covered some 240 trial participants: 200 to 210 given two doses of AZD1222 and around 25 given two doses of MenACWY control vaccine. Trial participants were enrolled by age into subgroups of 18-55, 56-69 and 70-plus years, and about 150, 27 and 61 TCR-sequenced participants, respectively, were included in these subgroups.

As concerns this clone: This clone's antigen is unknown. The input lacks base qualities; no much larger clone sits a single base away.

Summary of the overall study and its limitations: Reportedly, almost half of the unique spike-specific TCRs recognized epitopes lying outside the regions that are mutated in the B.1.351 and B.1.1.7 variants. In the small 56-69-year group, the increase in depth fell short of significance, most likely because of low power. Spike-specific TCR breadth and depth rose significantly after two AZD1222 doses compared with day 0 and with MenACWY recipients. Conclusions about previously exposed vaccinees are limited, since just six or seven AZD1222 recipients were seropositive for SARS-CoV-2 at baseline. Vaccine-associated CD4 TCRs spanned the whole spike protein, with dominant responses in regions 160-218 and 743-854. Participants were mostly white British and included more females than males, and it was suggested by the authors that clonal diversity may have been underestimated. No day 14 peak-response samples were available, so repertoires were characterized only after the peak T cell response.

The CDR3 regions of human TCRbeta chains were subjected to immunosequencing. The source study handled its data this way. TCRs in the repertoires were compared against a reference library of SARS-CoV-2-specific TCRs that had been generated with the MIRA antigen-specificity platform. Breadth meant the fraction of unique TCRs that were SARS-CoV-2-associated, whereas depth meant the fraction of total T cells that were SARS-CoV-2-associated. Using the MIRA data, each spike-specific TCR was assigned both to the spike region to which the TCR was reactive and to a CD4 or CD8 class. Log10-transformed breadth and depth values were compared by one-way ANOVA with Sidak's multiple comparisons tests. In its TCRdb copy, this immuneACCESS table keeps in-frame sequences only and misses some clones. Where compared with another copy, unresolved V genes explain less than half of these, and the others have no known cause. The V and J calls and clone size are taken from that table; D and trimming were inferred from the DNA. The sample contains 120,000 or so clones, approximately 90% of them found a single time. The ten largest clonotypes hold about 7% of the sample.

In the paper's terms, the time point label means: baseline before first vaccination. Vaccinee samples were obtained from the UK trials COV001 and COV002, which included a single-blind randomized controlled phase 2/3 trial of AZD1222 (ChAdOx1 nCoV-19) in healthy adults. For TCRbeta chain sequencing, PBMC samples from trial participants were taken at day 0 and at day 28 after the second dose. The trim is 6 bases for V and 7 bases for J, with a gap of 12 bases between the germline ends. From its cysteine to its phenylalanine, the CDR3 spans 13 amino acids. Of the read, only the CDR3 DNA is kept; its 39 bases are in frame from base 1. The germline V gene (reference sequence) provides CDR1 WNHNN and CDR2 SYGVQD.

This clonotype originated in an adult in good health. The sequenced sample was peripheral blood, obtained on day 0 of AZD1222 vaccination. This sequence uses TRBV10-1 and TRBJ2-2; TRBD2 is a possible D gene, resting on 5 matching bases. The CDR3 reads as follows: CASSPSLVGELFF. Read as DNA, the sequence is TGCGCCAGCAGCCCTAGCTTGGTCGGGGAGCTGTTTTTT.